This T cell receptor (beta chain) was retrieved from a study of blood T cells in healthy people across ages. It was with a sample-barcoded 5' primer and a J-beta primer mix that a second PCR of roughly 6 to 12 cycles was run. A 12-random-nucleotide template-switch adaptor tagged each cDNA molecule. Via MiXCR, TCRdb re-called the 5' RACE reads, giving one row per CDR3 protein. This table holds roughly 550,000 distinct CDR3 sequences, 24% found once. The same data also went into a second study, on T cells of mothers and their children. That report adds: Samples were obtained from a few healthy Caucasian mothers and their six children. Using approximately 1.5 ug per 15 ul, all extracted RNA underwent cDNA synthesis. Related mother and child pairs showed slightly greater overlap (not significant) than unrelated pairs did.

Sequencing was performed on blood. The sequence derives from a boy younger than 18 in good health.

The CDR3 nucleotides are TGTGCCAGCAGGGACGGAACCTACAATGAGCAGTTCTTC. Its protein product is CASRDGTYNEQFF. This sequence joins TRBV7-9 and TRBJ2-1; D not resolved. The CDR3 contains 13 residues. V was shortened by 6 bases and J by 2 bases, with 8 bases between the two germline ends. Germline V gene lookup returns CDR1 SEHNR and CDR2 FQNEAQ (reference sequence). Combining the CDR3 with reference TRBV7-9 and TRBJ2-1 gives the whole variable domain DTGVSQNPRHKITKRGQNVTFRCDPISEHNRLYWYRQTLGQGPEFLTYFQNEAQLEKSRLLSDRFSAERPKGSFSTLEIQRTEQGDSAMYLCASRDGTYNEQFFGPGTRLTVL.